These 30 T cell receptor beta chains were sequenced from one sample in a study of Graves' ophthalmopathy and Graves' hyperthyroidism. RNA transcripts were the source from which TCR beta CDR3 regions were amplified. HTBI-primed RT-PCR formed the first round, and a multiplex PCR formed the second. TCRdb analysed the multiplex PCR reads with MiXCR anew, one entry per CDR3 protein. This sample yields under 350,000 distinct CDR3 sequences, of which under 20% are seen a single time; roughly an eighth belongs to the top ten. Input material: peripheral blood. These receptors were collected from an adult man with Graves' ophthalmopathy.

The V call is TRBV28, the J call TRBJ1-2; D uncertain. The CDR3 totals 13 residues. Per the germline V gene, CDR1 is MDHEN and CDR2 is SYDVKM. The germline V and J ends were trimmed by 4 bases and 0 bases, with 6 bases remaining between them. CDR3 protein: CASSYETNYGYTF. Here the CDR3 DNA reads TGTGCCAGCAGTTACGAGACTAACTATGGCTACACCTTC.

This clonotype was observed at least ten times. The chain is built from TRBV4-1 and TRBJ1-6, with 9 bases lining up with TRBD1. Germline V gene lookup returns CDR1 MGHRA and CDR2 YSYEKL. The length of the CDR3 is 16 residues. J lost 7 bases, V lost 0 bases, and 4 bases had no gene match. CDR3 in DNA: TGCGCCAGCAGCCAAGAAGAGACAGGGGGGAATTCACCCCTCCACTTT. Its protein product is CASSQEETGGNSPLHF.

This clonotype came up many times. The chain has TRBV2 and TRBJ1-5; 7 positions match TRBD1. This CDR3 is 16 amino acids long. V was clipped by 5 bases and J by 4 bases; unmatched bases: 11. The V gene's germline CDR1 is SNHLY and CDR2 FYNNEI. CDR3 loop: CASSIKRGPLNQPQHF. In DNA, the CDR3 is TGTGCCAGCAGTATTAAAAGGGGGCCTCTGAATCAGCCCCAGCATTTT.

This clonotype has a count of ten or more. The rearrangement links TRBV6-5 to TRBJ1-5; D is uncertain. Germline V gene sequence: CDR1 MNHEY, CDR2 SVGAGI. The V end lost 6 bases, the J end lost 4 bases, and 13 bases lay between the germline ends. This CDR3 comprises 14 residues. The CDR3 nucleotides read TGTGCCAGCAGCCTTACAGATGAAAATCAGCCCCAGCATTTT. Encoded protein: CASSLTDENQPQHF.

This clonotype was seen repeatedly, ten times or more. CDR3 sequence: CASSLTGTESVPLHF. DNA for the CDR3: TGTGCCAGCAGCTTAACGGGCACGGAATCGGTACCCCTCCACTTT. This chain uses TRBV7-9 with TRBJ1-6; D call uncertain. This CDR3 is built from 15 residues. From germline, CDR1 is SEHNR and CDR2 FQNEAQ (reference sequence). The V end was cut by 2 bases, the J end by 12 bases, with 17 bases between.

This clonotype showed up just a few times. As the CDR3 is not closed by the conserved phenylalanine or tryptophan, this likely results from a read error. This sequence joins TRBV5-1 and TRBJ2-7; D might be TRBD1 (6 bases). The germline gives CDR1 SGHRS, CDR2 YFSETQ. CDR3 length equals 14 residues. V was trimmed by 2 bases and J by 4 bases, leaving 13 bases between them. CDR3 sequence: CASSFGGAEYEQYL. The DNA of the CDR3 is TGCGCCAGCAGCTTTGGGGGCGCCGAATACGAGCAGTACCTC.

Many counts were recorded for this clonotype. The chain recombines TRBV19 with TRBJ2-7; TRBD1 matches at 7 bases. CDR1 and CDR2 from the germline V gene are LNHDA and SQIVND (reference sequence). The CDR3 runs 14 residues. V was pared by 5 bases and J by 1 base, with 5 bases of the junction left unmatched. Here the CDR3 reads CASSEGQPSYEQYF. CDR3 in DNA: TGTGCCAGTAGTGAGGGACAGCCTTCCTACGAGCAGTACTTC.

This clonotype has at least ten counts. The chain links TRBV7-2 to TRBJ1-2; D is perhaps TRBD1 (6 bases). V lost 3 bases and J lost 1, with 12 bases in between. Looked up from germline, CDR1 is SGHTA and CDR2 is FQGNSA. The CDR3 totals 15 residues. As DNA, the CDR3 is TGTGCCAGCAGCTTCGGGGGGCGCGGTAACTATGGCTACACCTTC. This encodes CASSFGGRGNYGYTF.

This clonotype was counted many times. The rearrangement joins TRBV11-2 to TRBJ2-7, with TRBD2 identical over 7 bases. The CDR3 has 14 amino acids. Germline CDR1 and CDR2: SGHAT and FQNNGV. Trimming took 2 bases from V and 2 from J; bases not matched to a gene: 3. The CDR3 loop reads CASSLWAGAYEQYF. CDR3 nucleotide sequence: TGTGCCAGCAGCTTATGGGCGGGAGCCTACGAGCAGTACTTC.

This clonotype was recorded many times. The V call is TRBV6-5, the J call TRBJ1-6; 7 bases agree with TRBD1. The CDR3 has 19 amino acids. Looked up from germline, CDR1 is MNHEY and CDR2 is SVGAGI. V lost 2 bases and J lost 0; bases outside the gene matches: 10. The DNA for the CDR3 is TGTGCCAGCAGTTACACCCTCCGACAGGGAGGCTCCTATAATTCACCCCTCCACTTT. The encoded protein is CASSYTLRQGGSYNSPLHF.

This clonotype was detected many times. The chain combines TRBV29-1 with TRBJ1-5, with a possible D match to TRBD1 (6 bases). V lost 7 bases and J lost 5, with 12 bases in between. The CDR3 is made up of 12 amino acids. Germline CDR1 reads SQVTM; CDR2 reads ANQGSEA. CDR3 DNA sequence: TGCAGCGGAGGGGGGGGGGATCAGCCCCAGCATTTT. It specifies CSGGGGDQPQHF. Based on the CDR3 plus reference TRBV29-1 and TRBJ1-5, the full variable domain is SAVISQKPSRDICQRGTSLTIQCQVDSQVTMMFWYRQQPGQSLTLIATANQGSEATYESGFVIDKFPISRPNLTFSTLTVSNMSPEDSSIYLCSGGGGDQPQHFGDGTRLSIL.

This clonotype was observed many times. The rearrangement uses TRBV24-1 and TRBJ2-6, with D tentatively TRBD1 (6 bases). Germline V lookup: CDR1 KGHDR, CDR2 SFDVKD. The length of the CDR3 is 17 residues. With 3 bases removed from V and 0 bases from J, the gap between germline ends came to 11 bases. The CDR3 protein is CATSDPGQSSGANVLTF. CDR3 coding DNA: TGTGCCACCAGTGATCCTGGACAGTCCTCTGGGGCCAACGTCCTGACTTTC.

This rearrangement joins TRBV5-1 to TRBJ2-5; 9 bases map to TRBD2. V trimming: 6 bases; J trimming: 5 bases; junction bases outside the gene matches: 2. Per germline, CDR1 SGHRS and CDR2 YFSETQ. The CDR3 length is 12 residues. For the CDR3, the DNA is TGCGCCAGCATTAGCGGGAGTGAGACCCAGTACTTC. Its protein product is CASISGSETQYF.

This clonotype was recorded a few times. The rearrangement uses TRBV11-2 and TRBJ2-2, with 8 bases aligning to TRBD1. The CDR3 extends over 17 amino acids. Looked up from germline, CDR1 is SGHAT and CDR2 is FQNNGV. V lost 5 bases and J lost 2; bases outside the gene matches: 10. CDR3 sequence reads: CASSARQGRSNTGELFF. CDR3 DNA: TGTGCCAGCAGCGCCCGACAGGGGCGGTCAAACACCGGGGAGCTGTTTTTT.

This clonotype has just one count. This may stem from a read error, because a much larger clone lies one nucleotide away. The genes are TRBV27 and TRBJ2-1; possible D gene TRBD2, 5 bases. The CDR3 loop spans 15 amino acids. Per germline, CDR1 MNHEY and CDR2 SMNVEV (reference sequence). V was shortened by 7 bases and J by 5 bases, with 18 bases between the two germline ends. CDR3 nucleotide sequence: TGTGCCAGCATAGGATCTTCGGGAACCAACAATGAGCAGTTCTTC. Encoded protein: CASIGSSGTNNEQFF.

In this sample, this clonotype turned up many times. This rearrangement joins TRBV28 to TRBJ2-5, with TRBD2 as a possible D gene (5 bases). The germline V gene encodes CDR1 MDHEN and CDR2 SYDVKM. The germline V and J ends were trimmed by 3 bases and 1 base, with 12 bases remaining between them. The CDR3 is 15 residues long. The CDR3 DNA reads TGTGCCAGCAGTTTTATAGGCGAGGGCCAAGAGACCCAGTACTTC. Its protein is CASSFIGEGQETQYF.

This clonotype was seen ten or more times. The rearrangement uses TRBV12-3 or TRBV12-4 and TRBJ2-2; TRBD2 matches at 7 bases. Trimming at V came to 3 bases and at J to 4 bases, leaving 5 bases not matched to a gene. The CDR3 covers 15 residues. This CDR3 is CASSFSGGSTGELFF. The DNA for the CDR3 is TGTGCCAGCAGTTTTTCCGGGGGGAGCACCGGGGAGCTGTTTTTT.

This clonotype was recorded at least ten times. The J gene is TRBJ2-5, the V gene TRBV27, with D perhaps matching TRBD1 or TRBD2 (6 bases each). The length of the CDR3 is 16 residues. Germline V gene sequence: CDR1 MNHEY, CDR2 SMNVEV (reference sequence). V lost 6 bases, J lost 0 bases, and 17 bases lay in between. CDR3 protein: CASSPRGQGNQETQYF. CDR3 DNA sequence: TGTGCCAGCAGCCCCCGGGGGCAGGGGAACCAAGAGACCCAGTACTTC.

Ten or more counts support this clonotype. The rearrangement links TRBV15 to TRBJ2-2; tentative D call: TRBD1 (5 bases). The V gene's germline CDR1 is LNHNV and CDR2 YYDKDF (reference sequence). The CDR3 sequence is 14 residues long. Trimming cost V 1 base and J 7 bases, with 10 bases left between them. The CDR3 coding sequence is TGTGCCACCAGCAGAGTTTCAGGGATCGGGGAGCTGTTTTTT. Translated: CATSRVSGIGELFF.

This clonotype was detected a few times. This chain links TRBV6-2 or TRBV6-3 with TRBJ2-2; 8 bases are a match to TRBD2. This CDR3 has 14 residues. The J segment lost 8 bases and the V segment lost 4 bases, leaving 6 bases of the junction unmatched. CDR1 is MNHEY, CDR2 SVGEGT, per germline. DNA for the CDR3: TGTGCCAGCAGTTGGCGGGGGGAGTCAGGGGAGCTGTTTTTT. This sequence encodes CASSWRGESGELFF.

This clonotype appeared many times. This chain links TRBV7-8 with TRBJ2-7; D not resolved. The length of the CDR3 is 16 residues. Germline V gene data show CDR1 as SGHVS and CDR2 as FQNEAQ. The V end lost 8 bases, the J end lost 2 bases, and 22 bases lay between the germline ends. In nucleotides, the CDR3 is TGTGCCAGCGCCAAACTCCAGACAATCGCCCCCTACGAGCAGTACTTC. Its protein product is CASAKLQTIAPYEQYF. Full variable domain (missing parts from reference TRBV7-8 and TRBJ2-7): GAGVSQSPRYKVAKRGQDVALRCDPISGHVSLFWYQQALGQGPEFLTYFQNEAQLDKSGLPSDRFFAERPEGSVSTLKIQRTQQEDSAVYLCASAKLQTIAPYEQYFGPGTRLTVT.

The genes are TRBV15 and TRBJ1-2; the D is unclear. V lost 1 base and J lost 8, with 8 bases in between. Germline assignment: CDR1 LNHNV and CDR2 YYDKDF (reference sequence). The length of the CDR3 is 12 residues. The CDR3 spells CATSRANGGYTF. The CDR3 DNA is TGTGCCACCAGCAGAGCGAATGGAGGCTACACCTTC.

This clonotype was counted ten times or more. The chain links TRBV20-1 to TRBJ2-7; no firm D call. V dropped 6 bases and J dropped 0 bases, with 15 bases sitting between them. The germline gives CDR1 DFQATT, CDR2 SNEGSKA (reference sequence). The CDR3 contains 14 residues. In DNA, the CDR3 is TGCAGTGCAACCTGGACGGAGAACTCCTACGAGCAGTACTTC. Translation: CSATWTENSYEQYF.

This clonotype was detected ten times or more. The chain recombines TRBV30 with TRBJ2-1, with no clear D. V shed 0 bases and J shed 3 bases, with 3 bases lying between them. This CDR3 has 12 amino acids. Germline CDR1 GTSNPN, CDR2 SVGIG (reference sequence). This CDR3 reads CAWSVSYNEQFF. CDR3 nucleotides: TGTGCCTGGAGTGTCAGCTACAATGAGCAGTTCTTC.

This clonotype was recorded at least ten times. The CDR3 sequence is CASSTRTGAFF. CDR3 bases: TGTGCCAGCTCAACGCGAACGGGGGCTTTCTTT. The chain employs TRBV11-2 and TRBJ1-1; D call uncertain. CDR1 is SGHAT, CDR2 FQNNGV, per germline. Trimming pared 8 bases from V and 11 bases from J, leaving 15 bases between. The CDR3 consists of 11 residues.

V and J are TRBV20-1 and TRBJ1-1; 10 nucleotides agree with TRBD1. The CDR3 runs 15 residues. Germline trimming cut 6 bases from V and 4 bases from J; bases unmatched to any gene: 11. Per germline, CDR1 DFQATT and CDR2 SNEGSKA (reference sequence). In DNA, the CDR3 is TGCAGTGCCACTAGGGGACAGGGGATGGGCACTGAAGCTTTCTTT. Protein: CSATRGQGMGTEAFF.

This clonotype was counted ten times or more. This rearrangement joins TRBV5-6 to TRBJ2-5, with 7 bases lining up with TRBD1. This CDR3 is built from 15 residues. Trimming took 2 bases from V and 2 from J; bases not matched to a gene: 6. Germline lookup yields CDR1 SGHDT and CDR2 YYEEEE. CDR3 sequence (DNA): TGTGCCAGCAGCTTAGGACAGGTGGGACAAGAGACCCAGTACTTC. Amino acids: CASSLGQVGQETQYF.

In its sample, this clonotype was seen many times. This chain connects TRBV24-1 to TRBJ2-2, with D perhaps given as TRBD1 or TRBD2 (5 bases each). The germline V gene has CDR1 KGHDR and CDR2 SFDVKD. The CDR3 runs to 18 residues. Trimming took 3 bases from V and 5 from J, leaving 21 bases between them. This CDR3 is CATSDPGTGNAATGELFF. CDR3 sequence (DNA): TGTGCCACCAGTGATCCCGGGACGGGGAACGCAGCGACCGGGGAGCTGTTTTTT.

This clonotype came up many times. CDR3 nucleotide sequence: TGTGCCAGCAGCGACAGGACCACTAGCACAGATACGCAGTATTTT. This gives the protein CASSDRTTSTDTQYF. The V gene is TRBV6-4, the J gene TRBJ2-3, with D possibly TRBD1 on 6 matching bases. This CDR3 has 15 amino acids. Germline CDR1 and CDR2: MRHNA and SNTAGT. Trimming removed 6 bases at V and 0 bases at J, with 13 bases between.

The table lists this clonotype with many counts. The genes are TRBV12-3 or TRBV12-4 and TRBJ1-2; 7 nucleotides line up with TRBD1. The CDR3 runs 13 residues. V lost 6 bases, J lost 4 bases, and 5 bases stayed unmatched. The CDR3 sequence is CASRRDRTYGYTF. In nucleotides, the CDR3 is TGTGCCAGCAGGCGGGACAGAACCTATGGCTACACCTTC.